The following is a T cell receptor beta chain sequence with its context. Its target is not known. The source of the sample is a study of T-cell memory formation after mild COVID-19. Study-wide findings and caveats: SARS-CoV-2 specificity was not confirmed for second-wave clones peaking on day 37. Chiefly within CM and EM were the contracting CD4+ clones; CD8+ ones were within EMRA. Pre-infection memory held some responding clones, suggesting pre-existing cross-reactive T cells responded.

5'RACE primed from the constant segment yielded TCR alpha and TCR beta cDNA libraries bearing sample barcodes and UMIs. TCRdb reprocessed the 5' RACE reads via MiXCR and lists one record per CDR3 protein. The sample holds 300,000 to 350,000 distinct CDR3 sequences, roughly 13% seen once. Sequenced input: PBMCs or a T cell subset sorted from them (not recorded which). The sequence was obtained from a man younger than 35 who had mild COVID-19 (a few samples of this study predate the infection). Cell type and time point are not known.

The CDR3 sequence: CAWGQSYEQYF. Written as DNA, the CDR3 is TGTGCCTGGGGACAGAGCTACGAGCAGTACTTC. V gene TRBV30 combines with J gene TRBJ2-7, with a tentative D call TRBD1 (6 bases). The CDR3 sequence is 11 residues long. CDR1 is GTSNPN and CDR2 is SVGIG in the germline V gene (reference sequence). Trimming left V 5 bases short and J 3 bases short, with 8 bases between.